This TCR beta chain was sequenced in a study of molecular identifiers for immune sequencing clone quantification. Preparation methods for the bulk TCR libraries were those previously described, with listed TCR primers. TCRdb recomputed calls from the PCR reads with MiXCR, one row per CDR3 protein. The repertoire includes about 500,000 distinct CDR3 sequences, 20% to 25% of them detected once, and around 0.84% sits in the top ten. With regard to this clonotype: Its antigen remains unidentified. This sequence may be a read error, since a much larger clone differs from it by one base.

V dropped 4 bases and J dropped 3 bases, with 8 bases sitting between them. This CDR3 is built from 12 residues. Per the germline V gene, CDR1 is SGHNT and CDR2 is YYREEE (reference sequence). Study observations and caveats: Sharing of a barcode by identical TCR molecules could cause highly expanded clone sizes to be underestimated. Reports indicate spiked Jurkat TCR RNA from one cell could be found among roughly 950,000 naive cells. Clones with over 20 RNA copies captured over 98% of effector molecules but under 1% of naive ones.

Input material: naive CD8+ T cells from blood, with Jurkat cell RNA spiked in. Subset: FACS-sorted CD8+CD4-CCR7+CD45RA+ naive T cells. The receptor comes from a human donor in good health. Some libraries in this study had Jurkat cell RNA spiked in. This chain joins TRBV5-4 and TRBJ2-7; weak D call: TRBD1 (5 bases). The CDR3 nucleotides are TGTGCCAGCAGCCTCAGGGACTACGAGCAGTACTTC. It encodes CASSLRDYEQYF.